The source of this TCR beta chain is a study of cytomegalovirus exposure and HLA in healthy donors. Study in general: Early released data comprised 80 million to 100 million unique TCRs from HLA-typed donors.

V trimming: 2 bases; J trimming: 4 bases; junction bases outside the gene matches: 3. CDR1 is SGDLS and CDR2 is YYNGEE in the germline V gene. CDR3 length: 14 amino acids. Primers for the PCR totalled 60 Vbeta and 13 Jbeta. TCRdb's copy holds only in-frame clones and misses some; the assay was immunoSEQ multiplex PCR. The data contain more than 65,000 clones, around 70% of them singletons. Details on this clone: No antigen is known for it.

General observations from the study: Owing to their indistinguishability, certain V segments, notably TRBV6-2 and TRBV6-3, were excluded. In an earlier analysis, productive rearrangement rates for most beta V segments clustered near 87% or 30%. Researchers reportedly found TCR beta sequences accurately predicted most subjects' HLA-A and HLA-B alleles.

The TCR comes from a woman aged 45-59 years in good health and CMV-seropositive. The genes are TRBV9 and TRBJ2-7, with 10 bases lining up with TRBD2. Input material: PBMCs. CDR3 region: CASSVSAGGYEQYF. The CDR3 DNA reads TGTGCCAGCAGCGTCTCAGCGGGAGGGTACGAGCAGTACTTC.